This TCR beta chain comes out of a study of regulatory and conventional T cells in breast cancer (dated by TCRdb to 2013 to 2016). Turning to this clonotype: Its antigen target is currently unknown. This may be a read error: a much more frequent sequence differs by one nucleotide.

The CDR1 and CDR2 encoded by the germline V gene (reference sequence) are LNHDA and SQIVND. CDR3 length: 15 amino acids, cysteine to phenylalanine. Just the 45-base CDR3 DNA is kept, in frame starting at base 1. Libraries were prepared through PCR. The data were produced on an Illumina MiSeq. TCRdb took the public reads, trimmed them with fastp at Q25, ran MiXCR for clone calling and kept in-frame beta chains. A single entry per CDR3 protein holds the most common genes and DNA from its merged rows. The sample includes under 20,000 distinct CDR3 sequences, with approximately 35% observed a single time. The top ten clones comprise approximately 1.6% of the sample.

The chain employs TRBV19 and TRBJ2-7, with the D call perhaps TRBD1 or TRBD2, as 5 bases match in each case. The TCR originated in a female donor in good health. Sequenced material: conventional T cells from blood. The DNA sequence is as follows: TGTGCCAGTAGTGTTACACCGGGACCATTGTCCGAGCGGTACTTC. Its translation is CASSVTPGPLSERYF.